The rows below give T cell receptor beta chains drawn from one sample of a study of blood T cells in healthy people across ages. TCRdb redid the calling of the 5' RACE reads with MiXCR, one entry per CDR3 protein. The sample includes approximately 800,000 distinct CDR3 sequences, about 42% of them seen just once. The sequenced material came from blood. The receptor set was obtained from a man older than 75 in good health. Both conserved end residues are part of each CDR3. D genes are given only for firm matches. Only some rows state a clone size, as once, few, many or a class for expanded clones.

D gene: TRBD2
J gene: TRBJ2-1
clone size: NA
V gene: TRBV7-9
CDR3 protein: CASSKVAGADNEQFF
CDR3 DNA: TGTGCCAGCAGCAAAGTAGCGGGAGCTGACAATGAGCAGTTCTTC

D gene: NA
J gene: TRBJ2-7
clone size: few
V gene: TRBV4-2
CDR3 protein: CASSQEAGAYEQYF
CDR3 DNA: TGTGCCAGCAGCCAAGAAGCCGGGGCCTACGAGCAGTACTTC

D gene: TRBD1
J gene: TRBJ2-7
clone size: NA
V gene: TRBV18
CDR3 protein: CASSTSGTGNEQYF
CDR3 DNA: TGTGCCAGCTCAACCTCCGGGACAGGGAACGAGCAGTACTTC

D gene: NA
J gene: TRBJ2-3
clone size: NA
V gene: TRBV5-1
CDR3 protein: CASSPSGLLTDTQYF
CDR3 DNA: TGCGCCAGCAGCCCCAGCGGCCTACTCACAGATACGCAGTATTTT

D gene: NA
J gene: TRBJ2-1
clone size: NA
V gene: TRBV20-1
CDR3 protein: CSAKGLFYNEQFF
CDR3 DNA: TGCAGTGCCAAGGGACTCTTCTACAATGAGCAGTTCTTC

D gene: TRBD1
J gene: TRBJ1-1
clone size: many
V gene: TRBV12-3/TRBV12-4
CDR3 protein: CASSSQGETEAFF
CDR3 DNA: TGTGCCAGCAGCTCTCAGGGGGAGACTGAAGCTTTCTTT

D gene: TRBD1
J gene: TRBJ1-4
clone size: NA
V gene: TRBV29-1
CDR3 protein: CSVRSTGPANEKLFF
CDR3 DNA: TGCAGCGTCAGATCGACAGGGCCAGCTAATGAAAAACTGTTTTTT

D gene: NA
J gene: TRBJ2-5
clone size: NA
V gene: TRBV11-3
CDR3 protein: CASSIGDLTETQYF
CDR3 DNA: TGTGCCAGCAGCATAGGGGACCTGACGGAGACCCAGTACTTC

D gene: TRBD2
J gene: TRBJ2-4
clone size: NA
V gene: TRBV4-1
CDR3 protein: CASSQGGLAGGRSTKNIQYF
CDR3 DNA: TGCGCCAGCAGCCAAGGAGGGCTAGCGGGGGGGCGGAGCACCAAAAACATTCAGTACTTC

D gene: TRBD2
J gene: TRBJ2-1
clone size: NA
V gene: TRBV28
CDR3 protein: CASFRTSGSIDEQFF
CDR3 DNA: TGTGCCAGTTTCCGGACTAGCGGGAGTATTGATGAGCAGTTCTTC

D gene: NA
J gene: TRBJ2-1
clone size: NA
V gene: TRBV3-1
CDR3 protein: CASSQGPQRSAYNEQFF
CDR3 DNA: TGTGCCAGCAGCCAAGGTCCCCAGCGGTCCGCCTACAATGAGCAGTTCTTC

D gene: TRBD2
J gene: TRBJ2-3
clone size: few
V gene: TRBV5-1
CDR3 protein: CASSLVTSGPDTQYF
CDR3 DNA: TGCGCCAGCAGCTTGGTTACTAGCGGCCCGGATACGCAGTATTTT

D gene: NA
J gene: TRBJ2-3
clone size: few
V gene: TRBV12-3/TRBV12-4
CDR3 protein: CASSLRSRGDTQYF
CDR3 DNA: TGTGCCAGCAGTCTAAGGTCGCGAGGAGATACGCAGTATTTT

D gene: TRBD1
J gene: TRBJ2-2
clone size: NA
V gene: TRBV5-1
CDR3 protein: CASSLEGQGYPGELFF
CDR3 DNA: TGCGCCAGCAGCTTGGAGGGACAGGGATATCCCGGGGAGCTGTTTTTT

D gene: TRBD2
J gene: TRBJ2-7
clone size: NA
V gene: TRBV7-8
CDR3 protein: CASSLISGTSGYEQYF
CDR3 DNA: TGTGCCAGCAGCTTAATCTCCGGGACTAGCGGATACGAGCAGTACTTC

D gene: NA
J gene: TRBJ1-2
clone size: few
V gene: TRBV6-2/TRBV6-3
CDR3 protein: CASSRPLRGYTF
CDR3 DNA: TGTGCCAGCAGTCGACCGTTACGCGGCTACACCTTC

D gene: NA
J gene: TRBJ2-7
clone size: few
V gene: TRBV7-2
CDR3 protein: CASSIPGGVGDEQYF
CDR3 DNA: TGTGCCAGCAGCATACCTGGGGGAGTTGGGGACGAGCAGTACTTC

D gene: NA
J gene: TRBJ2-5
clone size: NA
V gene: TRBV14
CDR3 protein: CASSYWDSDNEQYF
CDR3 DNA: TGTGCCAGCAGTTACTGGGACTCCGACAATGAGCAGTACTTC

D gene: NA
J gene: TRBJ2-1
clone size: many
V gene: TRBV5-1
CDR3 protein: CASSSGQISYNEQFF
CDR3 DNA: TGCGCCAGCAGCAGCGGACAGATCTCCTACAATGAGCAGTTCTTC

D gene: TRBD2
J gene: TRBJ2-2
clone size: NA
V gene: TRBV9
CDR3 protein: CASSAEAGGANTGELFF
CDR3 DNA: TGTGCCAGCAGCGCGGAGGCGGGAGGGGCAAACACCGGGGAGCTGTTTTTT

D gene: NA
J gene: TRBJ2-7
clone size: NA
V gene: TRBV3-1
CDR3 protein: CASSQLGFPYEQYF
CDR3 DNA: TGTGCCAGCAGCCAACTAGGCTTTCCCTACGAGCAGTACTTC

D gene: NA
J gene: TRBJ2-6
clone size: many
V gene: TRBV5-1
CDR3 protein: CASSQSARTSGANVLTF
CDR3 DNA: TGCGCCAGCAGCCAAAGCGCCCGGACATCCGGGGCCAACGTCCTGACTTTC

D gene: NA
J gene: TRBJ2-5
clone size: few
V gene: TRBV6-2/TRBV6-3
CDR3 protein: CASSDSSQETQYF
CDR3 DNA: TGTGCCAGCAGTGACAGTAGTCAAGAGACCCAGTACTTC

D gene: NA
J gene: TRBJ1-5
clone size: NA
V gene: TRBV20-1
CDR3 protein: CSATPKGVRQPQHF
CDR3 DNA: TGCAGTGCTACCCCCAAGGGGGTGCGTCAGCCCCAGCATTTT

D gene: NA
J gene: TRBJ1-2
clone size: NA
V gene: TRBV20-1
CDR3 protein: CSAGRGGREDGYTF
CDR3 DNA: TGCAGTGCCGGACGAGGTGGTCGCGAGGATGGCTACACCTTC

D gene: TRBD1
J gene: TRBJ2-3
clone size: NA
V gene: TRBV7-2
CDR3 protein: CASSLVGTGGGTDTQYF
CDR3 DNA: TGTGCCAGCAGCTTAGTCGGGACAGGGGGCGGGACGGATACGCAGTATTTT

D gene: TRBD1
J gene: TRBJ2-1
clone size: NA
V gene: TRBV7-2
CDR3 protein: CASTRTGGASYEQFF
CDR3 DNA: TGTGCCAGCACCAGGACAGGGGGCGCATCCTACGAGCAGTTCTTC

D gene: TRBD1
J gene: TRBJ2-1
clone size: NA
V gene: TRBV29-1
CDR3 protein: CSVRGTGVGGEQFF
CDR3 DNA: TGCAGCGTTCGAGGGACAGGGGTAGGGGGTGAGCAGTTCTTC

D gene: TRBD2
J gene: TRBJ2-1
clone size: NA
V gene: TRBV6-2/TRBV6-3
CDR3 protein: CASRPSGAYNEQFF
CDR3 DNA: TGTGCCAGCAGACCTAGCGGGGCTTACAATGAGCAGTTCTTC

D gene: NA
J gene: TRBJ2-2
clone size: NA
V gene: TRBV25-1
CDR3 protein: CASSEGVLNTGELFF
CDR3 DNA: TGTGCCAGCAGTGAAGGGGTCTTGAACACCGGGGAGCTGTTTTTT

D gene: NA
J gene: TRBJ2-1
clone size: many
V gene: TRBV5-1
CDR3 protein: CASSFTGPGEQFF
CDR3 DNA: TGCGCCAGCAGCTTTACAGGGCCCGGGGAGCAGTTCTTC

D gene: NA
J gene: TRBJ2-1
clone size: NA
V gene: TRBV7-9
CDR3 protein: CASSLGPGYNEQFF
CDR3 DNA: TGTGCCAGCAGCTTGGGTCCAGGCTACAATGAGCAGTTCTTC

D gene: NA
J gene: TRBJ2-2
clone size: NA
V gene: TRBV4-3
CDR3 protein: CASSQGWGRELFF
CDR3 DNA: TGCGCCAGCAGCCAGGGATGGGGACGGGAGCTGTTTTTT

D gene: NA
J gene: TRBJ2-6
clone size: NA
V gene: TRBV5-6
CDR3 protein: CASSLKGWPGANVLTF
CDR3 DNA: TGTGCCAGCAGCTTGAAGGGGTGGCCTGGGGCCAACGTCCTGACTTTC

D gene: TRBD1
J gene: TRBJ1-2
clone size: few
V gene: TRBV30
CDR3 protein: CAWRTGGLYGYTF
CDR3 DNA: TGTGCCTGGAGGACAGGGGGCCTCTATGGCTACACCTTC

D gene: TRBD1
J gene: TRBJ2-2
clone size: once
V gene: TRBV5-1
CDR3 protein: CTSSQGQGNTGELFF
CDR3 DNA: TGCACCAGCAGCCAAGGACAGGGGAACACCGGGGAGCTGTTTTTT

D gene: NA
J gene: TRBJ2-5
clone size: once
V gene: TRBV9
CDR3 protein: CVSTDGRLGETQYF
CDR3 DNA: TGTGTCAGCACGGATGGGAGGCTGGGAGAGACCCAGTACTTC

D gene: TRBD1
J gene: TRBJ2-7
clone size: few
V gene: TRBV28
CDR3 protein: CASSLNLGDRGNEQYF
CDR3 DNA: TGTGCCAGCAGTTTAAATCTTGGGGACAGGGGCAACGAGCAGTACTTC

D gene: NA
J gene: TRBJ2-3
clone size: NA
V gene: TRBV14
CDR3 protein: CASSQASFGTAQYF
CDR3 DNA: TGTGCCAGCAGCCAAGCTTCGTTTGGGACGGCGCAGTATTTT

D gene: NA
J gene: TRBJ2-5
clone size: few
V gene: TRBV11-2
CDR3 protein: CASSRNGARNQETQYF
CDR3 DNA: TGTGCCAGCAGCCGAAACGGGGCGCGGAACCAAGAGACCCAGTACTTC

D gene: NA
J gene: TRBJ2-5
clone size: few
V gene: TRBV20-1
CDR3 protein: CSAAHEGGETQYF
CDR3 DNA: TGCAGTGCTGCCCATGAGGGAGGAGAGACCCAGTACTTC